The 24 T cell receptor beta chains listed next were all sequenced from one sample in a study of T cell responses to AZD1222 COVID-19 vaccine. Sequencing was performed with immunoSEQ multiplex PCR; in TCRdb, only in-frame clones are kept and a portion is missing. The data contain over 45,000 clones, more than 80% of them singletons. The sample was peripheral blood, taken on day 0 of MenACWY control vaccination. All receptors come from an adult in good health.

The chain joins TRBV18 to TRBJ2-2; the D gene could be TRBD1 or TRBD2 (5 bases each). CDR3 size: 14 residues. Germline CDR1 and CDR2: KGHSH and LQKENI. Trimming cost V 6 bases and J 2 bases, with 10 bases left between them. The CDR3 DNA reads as TGTGCCAGCTCGCCCGGGACCAACACCGGGGAGCTGTTTTTT. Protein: CASSPGTNTGELFF.

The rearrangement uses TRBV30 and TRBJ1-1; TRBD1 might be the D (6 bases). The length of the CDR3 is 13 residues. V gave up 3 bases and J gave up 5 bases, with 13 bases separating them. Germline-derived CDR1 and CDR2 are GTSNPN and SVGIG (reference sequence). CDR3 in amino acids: CAWRYRVGTEAFF. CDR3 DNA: TGTGCCTGGAGGTACAGGGTGGGGACTGAAGCTTTCTTT. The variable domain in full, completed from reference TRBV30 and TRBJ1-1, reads SQTIHQWPATLVQPVGSPLSLECTVEGTSNPNLYWYRQAAGRGLQLLFYSVGIGQISSEVPQNLSASRPQDRQFILSSKKLLLSDSGFYLCAWRYRVGTEAFFGQGTRLTVV.

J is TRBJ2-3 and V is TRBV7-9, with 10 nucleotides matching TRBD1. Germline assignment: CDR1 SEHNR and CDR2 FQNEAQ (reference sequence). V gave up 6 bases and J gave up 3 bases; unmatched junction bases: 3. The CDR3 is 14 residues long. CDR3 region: CASSLGQGTDTQYF. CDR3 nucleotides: TGTGCCAGCAGTCTGGGACAGGGGACAGATACGCAGTATTTT.

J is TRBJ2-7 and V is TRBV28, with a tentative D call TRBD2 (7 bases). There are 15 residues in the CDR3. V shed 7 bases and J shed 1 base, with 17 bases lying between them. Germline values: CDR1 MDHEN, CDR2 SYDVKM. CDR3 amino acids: CASTEGGGSSYEQYF. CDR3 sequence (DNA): TGTGCCAGCACAGAGGGGGGGGGTTCTTCCTACGAGCAGTACTTC.

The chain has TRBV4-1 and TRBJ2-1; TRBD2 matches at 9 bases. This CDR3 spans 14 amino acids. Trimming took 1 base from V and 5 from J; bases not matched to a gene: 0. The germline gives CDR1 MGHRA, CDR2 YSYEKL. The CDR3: CASSQGLADNEQFF. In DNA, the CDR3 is TGCGCCAGCAGCCAAGGACTAGCGGACAATGAGCAGTTCTTC.

The chain's CDR3 is CASSETGMDNSPLHF. DNA for the CDR3: TGTGCCAGCAGCGAAACAGGGATGGATAATTCACCCCTCCACTTT. V gene TRBV4-2 combines with J gene TRBJ1-6, with D possibly being TRBD1 (6 bases). This CDR3 spans 15 amino acids. V lost 5 bases and J lost 5, with 13 bases in between. Germline CDR1 LGHNA, CDR2 YNFKEQ.

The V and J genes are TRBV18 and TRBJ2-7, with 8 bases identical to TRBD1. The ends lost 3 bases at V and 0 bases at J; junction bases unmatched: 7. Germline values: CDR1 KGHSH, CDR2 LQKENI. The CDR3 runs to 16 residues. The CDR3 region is CASSPSDRVASYEQYF. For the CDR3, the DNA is TGTGCCAGCTCACCCTCGGACAGGGTGGCCTCCTACGAGCAGTACTTC.

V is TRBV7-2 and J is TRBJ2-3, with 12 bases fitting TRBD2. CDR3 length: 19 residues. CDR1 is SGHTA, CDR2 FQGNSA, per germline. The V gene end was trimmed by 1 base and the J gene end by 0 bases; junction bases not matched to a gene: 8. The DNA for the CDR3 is TGTGCCAGCAGCTTAGTTGGGGGACTAGCGGGCTTGAGCACAGATACGCAGTATTTT. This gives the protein CASSLVGGLAGLSTDTQYF.

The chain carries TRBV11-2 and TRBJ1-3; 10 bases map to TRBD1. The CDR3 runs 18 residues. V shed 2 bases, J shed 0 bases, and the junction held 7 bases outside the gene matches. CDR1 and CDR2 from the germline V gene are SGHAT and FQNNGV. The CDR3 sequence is CASSLTRGQGISGNTIYF. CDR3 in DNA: TGTGCCAGCAGCTTAACACGGGGACAGGGGATCTCTGGAAACACCATATATTTT.

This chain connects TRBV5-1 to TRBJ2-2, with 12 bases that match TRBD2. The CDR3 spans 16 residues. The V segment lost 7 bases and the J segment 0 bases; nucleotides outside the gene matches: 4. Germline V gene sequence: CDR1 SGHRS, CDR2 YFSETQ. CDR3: CASGLAGTANTGELFF. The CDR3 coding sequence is TGCGCCAGCGGACTAGCGGGGACCGCGAACACCGGGGAGCTGTTTTTT.

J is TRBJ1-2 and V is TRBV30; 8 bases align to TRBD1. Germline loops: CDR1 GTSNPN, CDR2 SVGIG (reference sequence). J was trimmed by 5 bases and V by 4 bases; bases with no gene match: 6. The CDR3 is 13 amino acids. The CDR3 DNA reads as TGTGCCTGGACTTCCAGGGGGCTTTATGGCTACACCTTC. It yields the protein CAWTSRGLYGYTF.

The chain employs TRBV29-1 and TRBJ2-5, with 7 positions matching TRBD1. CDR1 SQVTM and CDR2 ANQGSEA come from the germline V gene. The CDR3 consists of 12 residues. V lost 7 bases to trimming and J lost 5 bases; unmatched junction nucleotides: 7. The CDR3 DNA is TGCAGCGCCTTGACAGGGCGGGAGACCCAGTACTTC. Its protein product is CSALTGRETQYF.

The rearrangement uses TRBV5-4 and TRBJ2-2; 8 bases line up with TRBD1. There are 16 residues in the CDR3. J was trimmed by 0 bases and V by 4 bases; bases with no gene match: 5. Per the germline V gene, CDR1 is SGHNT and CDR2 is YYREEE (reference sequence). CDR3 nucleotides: TGTGCCAGCAGCCGGACAGGGTTCGCGAACACCGGGGAGCTGTTTTTT. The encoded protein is CASSRTGFANTGELFF.

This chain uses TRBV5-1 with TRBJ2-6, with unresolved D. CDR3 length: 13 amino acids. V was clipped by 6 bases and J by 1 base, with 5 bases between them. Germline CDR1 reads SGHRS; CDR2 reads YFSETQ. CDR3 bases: TGCGCCAGCATGTTATCTGGGGCCAACGTCCTGACTTTC. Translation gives CASMLSGANVLTF.

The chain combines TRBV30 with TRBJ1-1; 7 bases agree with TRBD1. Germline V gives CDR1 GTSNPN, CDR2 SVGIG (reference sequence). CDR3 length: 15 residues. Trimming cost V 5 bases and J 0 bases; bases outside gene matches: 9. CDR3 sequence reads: CAWRDQQGLNTEAFF. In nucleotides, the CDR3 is TGTGCCTGGCGAGACCAACAGGGGCTGAACACTGAAGCTTTCTTT. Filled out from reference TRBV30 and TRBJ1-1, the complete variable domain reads SQTIHQWPATLVQPVGSPLSLECTVEGTSNPNLYWYRQAAGRGLQLLFYSVGIGQISSEVPQNLSASRPQDRQFILSSKKLLLSDSGFYLCAWRDQQGLNTEAFFGQGTRLTVV.

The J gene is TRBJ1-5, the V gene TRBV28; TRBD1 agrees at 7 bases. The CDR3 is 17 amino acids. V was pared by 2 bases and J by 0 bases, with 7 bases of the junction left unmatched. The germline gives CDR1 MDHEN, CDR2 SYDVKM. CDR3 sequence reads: CASSLGRDRYSNQPQHF. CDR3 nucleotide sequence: TGTGCCAGCAGTTTAGGTCGGGACAGATATAGCAATCAGCCCCAGCATTTT.

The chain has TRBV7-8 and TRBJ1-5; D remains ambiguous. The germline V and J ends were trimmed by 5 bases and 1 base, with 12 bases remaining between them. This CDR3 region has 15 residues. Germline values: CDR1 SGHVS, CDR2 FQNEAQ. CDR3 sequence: CASSQARVSNQPQHF. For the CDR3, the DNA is TGTGCCAGCAGCCAAGCGAGGGTGAGCAATCAGCCCCAGCATTTT.

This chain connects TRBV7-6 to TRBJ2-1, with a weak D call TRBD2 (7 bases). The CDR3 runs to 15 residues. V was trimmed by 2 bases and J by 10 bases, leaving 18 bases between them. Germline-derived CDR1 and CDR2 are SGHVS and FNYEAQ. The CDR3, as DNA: TGTGCCAGCAGCTTAAAGTGGGGGCTAGCGGAAGAGCAGTTCTTC. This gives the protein CASSLKWGLAEEQFF.

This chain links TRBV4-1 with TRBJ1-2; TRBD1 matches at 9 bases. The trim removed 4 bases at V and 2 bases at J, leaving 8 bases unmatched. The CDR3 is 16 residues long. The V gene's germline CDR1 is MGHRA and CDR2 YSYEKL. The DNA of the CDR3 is TGCGCCAGCAGCCTAACCCCGACAGGGGGGAACTATGGCTACACCTTC. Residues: CASSLTPTGGNYGYTF.

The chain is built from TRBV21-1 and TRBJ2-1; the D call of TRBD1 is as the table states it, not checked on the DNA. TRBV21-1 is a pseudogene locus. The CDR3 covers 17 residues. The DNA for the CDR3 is TGTGCCAGCAGCAAAGATGCAGGCTCAAGCTCCTACAATGAGCAGTTCTTC. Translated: CASSKDAGSSSYNEQFF.

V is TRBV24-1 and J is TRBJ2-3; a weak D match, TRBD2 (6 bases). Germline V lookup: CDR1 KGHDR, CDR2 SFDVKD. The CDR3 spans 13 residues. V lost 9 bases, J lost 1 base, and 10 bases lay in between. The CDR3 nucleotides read TGTGCCACCGGAACTAGCCGCACAGATACGCAGTATTTT. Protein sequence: CATGTSRTDTQYF.

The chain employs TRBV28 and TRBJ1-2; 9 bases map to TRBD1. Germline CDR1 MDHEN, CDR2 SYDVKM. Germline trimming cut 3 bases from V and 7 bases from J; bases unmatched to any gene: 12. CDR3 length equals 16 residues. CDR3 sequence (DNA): TGTGCCAGCAGTTTCGTCTTCCCGGGACAGGGCTCTGGCTACACCTTC. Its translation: CASSFVFPGQGSGYTF.

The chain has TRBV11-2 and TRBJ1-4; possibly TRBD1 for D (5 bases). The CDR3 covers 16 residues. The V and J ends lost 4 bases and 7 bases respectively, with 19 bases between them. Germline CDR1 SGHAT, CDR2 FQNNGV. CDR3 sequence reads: CASSSTTGVRGEKLFF. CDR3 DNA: TGTGCCAGCAGCTCGACGACGGGGGTGAGGGGTGAAAAACTGTTTTTT.

The CDR3 spells CASSLRGRGRTDTQYF. Written as DNA, the CDR3 is TGCGCCAGCAGCTTGCGGGGGAGGGGACGCACAGATACGCAGTATTTT. The V gene is TRBV5-1, the J gene TRBJ2-3; 7 bases match TRBD2. The CDR3 spans 16 residues. V lost 1 base to trimming and J lost 1 base; unmatched junction nucleotides: 6. Per the germline V gene, CDR1 is SGHRS and CDR2 is YFSETQ.